Shown below are 27 T cell receptor beta chains from a single sample sequenced in a study of memory CD8 T cells in hepatitis C reinfection. TCRdb's table, derived via immunoSEQ multiplex PCR, lists solely in-frame clones and lacks some. The sample includes about 46,000 clones, 75% to 90% of them seen just once. Regarding time point: late/post reinfection, 12 to 24 weeks after detection. TCR sequencing was done directly ex vivo on sorted cells, without expansion in vitro. Input material: naive CD8+ T cells sorted from blood. The receptor source for this set is a man younger than 30 with hepatitis C virus infection.

J is TRBJ1-2 and V is TRBV4-1; 7 bases map to TRBD1. V lost 0 bases, J lost 5 bases, and 6 bases stayed unmatched. The germline gives CDR1 MGHRA, CDR2 YSYEKL. CDR3 length: 15 amino acids. CDR3 nucleotides: TGCGCCAGCAGCCAAGATGCAGGGGGAGGATATGGCTACACCTTC. This translates into CASSQDAGGGYGYTF.

CDR3 nucleotides: TGTGCCAGCAGTTACGGGCTAGCGGGAGTCTACGAGCAGTACTTC. Protein product: CASSYGLAGVYEQYF. V usage is TRBV6-6 and J usage is TRBJ2-7; TRBD2 matches at 10 bases. V dropped 2 bases and J dropped 3; count of bases not matched to a gene: 4. Per the germline V gene, CDR1 is MNHNY and CDR2 is SVGAGI (reference sequence). This CDR3 is 15 amino acids long.

The chain employs TRBV2 and TRBJ1-4; 10 nucleotides match TRBD1. The CDR3 totals 15 residues. V trimming: 6 bases; J trimming: 2 bases; junction bases outside the gene matches: 3. CDR1 is SNHLY, CDR2 FYNNEI, per germline. CDR3 bases: TGTGCCAGCAGCGCGGGACAGGGGACTAATGAAAAACTGTTTTTT. Its translation: CASSAGQGTNEKLFF.

The count of this clone is one. The chain joins TRBV25-1 to TRBJ1-2, with D unclear. V was cut by 8 bases and J by 1 base, with 14 bases left in between. CDR1 and CDR2 (germline): MGHDK, SYGVNS. The length of the CDR3 is 14 residues. The CDR3 is CASGEGDSNYGYTF. The CDR3 coding sequence is TGTGCCAGCGGAGAGGGAGATAGTAACTATGGCTACACCTTC.

This clone was observed a few times. DNA for the CDR3: TGCGCCAGCAGCCAAGGTTCGTTGGGTGAGCGCGGGGAGCTGTTTTTT. Translating gives CASSQGSLGERGELFF. The chain couples TRBV4-3 to TRBJ2-2; no firm D call. V shed 1 base and J shed 7 bases, with 16 bases lying between them. From germline, CDR1 is LGHNA and CDR2 YSLEER. This CDR3 is built from 16 residues.

This clone turned up a few times. The rearrangement links TRBV4-1 to TRBJ2-7, with a tentative D call TRBD1 (6 bases). CDR1 and CDR2 (germline): MGHRA, YSYEKL. This CDR3 comprises 14 residues. Trimming cost V 2 bases and J 5 bases, with 13 bases left between them. CDR3 residues: CASSQLYRVDEQYF. In DNA, the CDR3 is TGCGCCAGCAGCCAATTATACAGGGTGGACGAGCAGTACTTC.

The chain is built from TRBV27 and TRBJ1-4, with a weak D call TRBD1 (5 bases). The CDR3 runs to 14 residues. Germline V gene lookup returns CDR1 MNHEY and CDR2 SMNVEV (reference sequence). V was clipped by 3 bases and J by 3 bases, with 8 bases between them. In nucleotides, the CDR3 is TGTGCCAGCAGTTTGTTGGGGCCTAATGAAAAACTGTTTTTT. The encoded protein is CASSLLGPNEKLFF.

The V call is TRBV28, the J call TRBJ2-1; 11 nucleotides line up with TRBD2. This CDR3 comprises 17 residues. Per the germline V gene, CDR1 is MDHEN and CDR2 is SYDVKM. The trim removed 5 bases at V and 5 bases at J, leaving 11 bases unmatched. The CDR3 is CASSTSLLAGVNNEQFF. The CDR3 DNA reads as TGTGCCAGCAGTACCTCCCTACTAGCGGGAGTCAACAATGAGCAGTTCTTC. The full variable domain, rest sourced from reference TRBV28 and TRBJ2-1, is DVKVTQSSRYLVKRTGEKVFLECVQDMDHENMFWYRQDPGLGLRLIYFSYDVKMKEKGDIPEGYSVSREKKERFSLILESASTNQTSMYLCASSTSLLAGVNNEQFFGPGTRLTVL.

The J gene is TRBJ2-1, the V gene TRBV5-1; the D is unclear. The germline V gene has CDR1 SGHRS and CDR2 YFSETQ. CDR3 length equals 13 residues. V gave up 0 bases and J gave up 2 bases, with 3 bases separating them. The CDR3 sequence: CASSLDTYNEQFF. For the CDR3, the DNA is TGCGCCAGCAGCTTGGACACCTACAATGAGCAGTTCTTC.

This CDR3 is CASSEGQGVQTQYF. The CDR3 nucleotides are TGTGCCAGTAGTGAGGGACAGGGGGTGCAGACCCAGTACTTC. This chain uses TRBV19 with TRBJ2-5, with 11 nucleotides matching TRBD1. V trimming: 5 bases; J trimming: 6 bases; junction bases outside the gene matches: 5. Germline CDR1 LNHDA, CDR2 SQIVND (reference sequence). The CDR3 loop spans 14 amino acids.

V usage is TRBV19 and J usage is TRBJ2-7; no definite D call. Germline V gives CDR1 LNHDA, CDR2 SQIVND (reference sequence). The CDR3 sequence is 11 residues long. Trimming removed 5 bases at V and 6 bases at J, with 8 bases between. The CDR3 nucleotides are TGTGCCAGTAGTTCCCAGATCGAGCAGTACTTC. Protein product: CASSSQIEQYF. Full variable domain (outside the CDR3, taken from reference TRBV19 and TRBJ2-7): DGGITQSPKYLFRKEGQNVTLSCEQNLNHDAMYWYRQDPGQGLRLIYYSQIVNDFQKGDIAEGYSVSREKKESFPLTVTSAQKNPTAFYLCASSSQIEQYFGPGTRLTVT.

The chain links TRBV9 to TRBJ2-3; the D gene is possibly TRBD2 (6 bases). Per germline, CDR1 SGDLS and CDR2 YYNGEE. V was cut by 4 bases and J by 2 bases, with 20 bases left in between. The CDR3 has 17 amino acids. As DNA, the CDR3 is TGTGCCAGCAGCTCCGCACGGGAGCGAGTGAACACAGATACGCAGTATTTT. It codes for CASSSARERVNTDTQYF.

The chain carries TRBV6-1 and TRBJ1-1, with unresolved D. The germline V gene encodes CDR1 MNHNS and CDR2 SASEGT. V was shortened by 3 bases and J by 0 bases, with 11 bases between the two germline ends. The CDR3 runs to 15 residues. CDR3 nucleotide sequence: TGTGCCAGCAGTGATGATGGCAGAATGAACACTGAAGCTTTCTTT. This sequence encodes CASSDDGRMNTEAFF.

The chain employs TRBV10-3 and TRBJ2-3, with 8 nucleotides matching TRBD2. Germline V CDR1 and CDR2: ENHRY, SYGVKD. With 3 bases clipped from V and 2 bases from J, the junction kept 4 bases outside the gene matches. The CDR3 is 15 amino acids. The CDR3 DNA reads TGTGCCATCAGTGACACTAGCGGCTCCACAGATACGCAGTATTTT. Translated, it gives CAISDTSGSTDTQYF.

The rearrangement links TRBV10-3 to TRBJ2-1; the D is unclear. The CDR3 runs 16 residues. Germline V gives CDR1 ENHRY, CDR2 SYGVKD. V was clipped by 3 bases and J by 3 bases, with 15 bases between them. The CDR3 here is CAISDHTARIYNEQFF. The CDR3 region has the DNA TGTGCCATCAGTGATCATACAGCAAGGATCTACAATGAGCAGTTCTTC.

This chain links TRBV5-4 with TRBJ1-2, with unresolved D. The CDR3 is 13 amino acids. The germline V gene has CDR1 SGHNT and CDR2 YYREEE (reference sequence). V lost 0 bases and J lost 2, with 5 bases in between. The CDR3 sequence: CASSLESNYGYTF. CDR3 coding DNA: TGTGCCAGCAGCTTGGAGAGCAACTATGGCTACACCTTC.

The chain recombines TRBV7-9 with TRBJ2-1; 7 nucleotides agree with TRBD2. J gave up 4 bases and V 1 base, and 4 bases lay outside the gene matches. Germline CDR1 and CDR2: SEHNR and FQNEAQ (reference sequence). There are 15 residues in the CDR3. CDR3 region: CASSLGGSRYNEQFF. The CDR3 nucleotides are TGTGCCAGCAGCTTAGGCGGGAGTCGGTACAATGAGCAGTTCTTC.

The chain links TRBV10-3 to TRBJ2-7; 11 bases are shared with TRBD2. The length of the CDR3 is 15 residues. V dropped 3 bases and J dropped 6; count of bases not matched to a gene: 7. The V gene's germline CDR1 is ENHRY and CDR2 SYGVKD. The CDR3 DNA sequence: TGTGCCATCAGTGAACAACTAGCGGGAGCACCCGAGCAGTACTTC. Protein sequence: CAISEQLAGAPEQYF.

The V and J genes are TRBV19 and TRBJ2-5; 7 nucleotides line up with TRBD2. CDR3 size: 12 residues. Losses at the gene ends were 6 bases for V and 7 bases for J; bases not matched to a gene: 5. Germline CDR1 reads LNHDA; CDR2 reads SQIVND (reference sequence). The DNA of the CDR3 is TGTGCCAGTAGCTCACCGGGGGGGACCCAGTACTTC. Residues: CASSSPGGTQYF.

The chain links TRBV9 to TRBJ1-2; 11 bases line up with TRBD1. Trimming at V came to 4 bases and at J to 6 bases, leaving 20 bases not matched to a gene. There are 19 residues in the CDR3. CDR1 is SGDLS, CDR2 YYNGEE, per germline. The CDR3 sequence is CASSPRWDRGFGSHDGYTF. DNA for the CDR3: TGTGCCAGCAGCCCCCGTTGGGACAGGGGGTTTGGCTCCCATGATGGCTACACCTTC.

This clone was seen a handful of times. The chain recombines TRBV5-5 with TRBJ2-7; 14 nucleotides match TRBD2. Germline loops: CDR1 SGHKS, CDR2 YYEKEE (reference sequence). V lost 4 bases to trimming and J lost 4 bases; unmatched junction nucleotides: 4. The CDR3 loop spans 15 amino acids. The CDR3 nucleotides read TGTGCCAGCAGCATGAGACTAGCGGGAGGGTACGAGCAGTACTTC. Encoded protein: CASSMRLAGGYEQYF.

This chain links TRBV6-5 with TRBJ2-2, with a weak D call TRBD2 (5 bases). Germline V gene data show CDR1 as MNHEY and CDR2 as SVGAGI. The V and J ends lost 0 bases and 9 bases respectively, with 11 bases between them. This CDR3 comprises 14 residues. The CDR3 protein is CASSYSFTGWELFF. The CDR3 region has the DNA TGTGCCAGCAGTTACTCTTTCACGGGGTGGGAGCTGTTTTTT.

This clone was seen just once. The CDR3 bases are TGTGCCAGCAGCCAACTACTAGCGGGGGGGCTGAATGAGCAGTTCTTC. It translates to CASSQLLAGGLNEQFF. This chain connects TRBV7-2 to TRBJ2-1; the match to TRBD2 covers 13 bases. Germline CDR1 is SGHTA and CDR2 is FQGNSA. The CDR3 has 16 amino acids. Trimming cost V 5 bases and J 7 bases; bases outside gene matches: 8.

The V call is TRBV7-9, the J call TRBJ2-5; possibly TRBD2 for D (5 bases). CDR3 length: 14 amino acids. Germline V CDR1 and CDR2: SEHNR, FQNEAQ (reference sequence). Trimming left V 5 bases short and J 2 bases short, with 12 bases between. The CDR3 sequence is CASSPSGFQETQYF. The CDR3 coding sequence is TGTGCCAGCAGCCCCAGCGGATTTCAAGAGACCCAGTACTTC.

The chain employs TRBV4-2 and TRBJ2-2, with TRBD2 matching over 8 bases. Losses at the gene ends were 2 bases for V and 4 bases for J; bases not matched to a gene: 3. CDR1 is LGHNA, CDR2 YNFKEQ, per germline. The CDR3 sequence is 15 residues long. The CDR3 nucleotides read TGTGCCAGCAGCCAACTGGCGGGAGGCACCGGGGAGCTGTTTTTT. As protein: CASSQLAGGTGELFF.

The chain links TRBV11-2 to TRBJ1-4; D might be TRBD1 (6 bases). Germline values: CDR1 SGHAT, CDR2 FQNNGV. The CDR3 is made up of 14 amino acids. With 5 bases removed from V and 8 bases from J, the gap between germline ends came to 15 bases. This CDR3 reads CASSPTGIWEKLFF. The CDR3 nucleotides read TGTGCCAGCAGCCCAACAGGGATCTGGGAAAAACTGTTTTTT.

The chain joins TRBV4-3 to TRBJ2-1, with 10 nucleotides matching TRBD2. The length of the CDR3 is 19 residues. Per the germline V gene, CDR1 is LGHNA and CDR2 is YSLEER. With V trimmed by 0 bases and J by 7 bases, 15 bases remained unmatched. CDR3 nucleotide sequence: TGCGCCAGCAGCCAAGATTACTGGATTAGCGGGGGGCCTAAAAATGAGCAGTTCTTC. Its translation is CASSQDYWISGGPKNEQFF.